These 8 T cell receptor beta chains came from one sample sequenced in a study of Ad26.COV2.S vaccination and SARS-CoV-2 variants. Treatment: some 20 received Ad26.COV2.S at low or high dose, single or two shots; roughly five received placebo; per-sample allocation not given. Samples were taken on day 63 after the first vaccine or placebo injection. Produced via immunoSEQ multiplex PCR; TCRdb's table is partial and in-frame only. The sample has 300,000 to 350,000 clones; approximately 86% are singletons. The sample in question was peripheral blood, obtained in a trial of Ad26.COV2.S vaccine versus placebo. Receptors originate from a person between 18 and 60 years old who received the Ad26.COV2.S COVID-19 vaccine or a placebo.

The sample holds one count of this clone. The V and J genes are TRBV7-2 and TRBJ1-2; no reliable D call. CDR3 length: 16 amino acids. The V end was cut by 4 bases, the J end by 4 bases, with 19 bases between. Looked up from germline, CDR1 is SGHTA and CDR2 is FQGNSA. CDR3 amino acids: CASSSERIGASYGYTF. For the CDR3, the DNA is TGTGCCAGCAGCTCCGAGCGAATCGGAGCTTCCTATGGCTACACCTTC.

This clone is a singleton in its sample. The chain recombines TRBV28 with TRBJ2-7; D might be TRBD2 (6 bases). Deletions cut 6 bases from V and 5 bases from J, with 20 bases between. The CDR3 runs 15 residues. CDR1 MDHEN and CDR2 SYDVKM come from the germline V gene. The CDR3 is CASRWGGGSPHEQYF. CDR3 nucleotides: TGTGCCAGCAGATGGGGTGGAGGGTCTCCCCACGAGCAGTACTTC.

The V and J genes are TRBV7-8 and TRBJ2-7; perhaps TRBD2 as D (5 bases). CDR1 and CDR2 from the germline V gene are SGHVS and FQNEAQ. V was cut by 5 bases and J by 3 bases, with 14 bases left in between. The CDR3 is 14 amino acids. CDR3 sequence: CASSLPGLNYEQYF. The CDR3 bases are TGTGCCAGCAGCCTACCAGGACTCAACTACGAGCAGTACTTC.

This clone was recorded only once. This rearrangement joins TRBV2 to TRBJ1-1, with D perhaps TRBD1 (6 bases). The CDR3 has 11 residues. Germline V CDR1 and CDR2: SNHLY, FYNNEI. The V and J ends lost 6 bases and 11 bases respectively, with 13 bases between them. This chain's CDR3 is CASSPQGFAFF. The CDR3, as DNA: TGTGCCAGCAGCCCTCAGGGGTTCGCTTTCTTT. Together with reference TRBV2 and TRBJ1-1, the CDR3 gives the full variable domain: EPEVTQTPSHQVTQMGQEVILRCVPISNHLYFYWYRQILGQKVEFLVSFYNNEISEKSEIFDDQFSVERPDGSNFTLKIRSTKLEDSAMYFCASSPQGFAFFGQGTRLTVV.

This clone occurred many times. This chain joins TRBV9 and TRBJ2-7; a weak D match, TRBD1 (6 bases). Germline CDR1 SGDLS, CDR2 YYNGEE. The CDR3 is made up of 13 amino acids. The V end lost 4 bases, the J end lost 4 bases, and 12 bases lay between the germline ends. CDR3 bases: TGTGCCAGCAGCTCCCAACAGGGTTACGAGCAGTACTTC. Protein: CASSSQQGYEQYF.

The chain recombines TRBV5-1 with TRBJ2-2; TRBD2 aligns across 8 bases. Germline loops: CDR1 SGHRS, CDR2 YFSETQ. V trimming: 1 base; J trimming: 9 bases; junction bases outside the gene matches: 8. The CDR3 is 15 residues long. In DNA, the CDR3 is TGCGCCAGCAGCTTGATGCGGGAGGCCCCCCGGGAGCTGTTTTTT. It yields the protein CASSLMREAPRELFF.

This clone was counted a single time. This sequence joins TRBV30 and TRBJ2-5; TRBD2 matches 9 bases. After removal of 2 bases from V and 1 base from J, the junction contained 5 bases not matched to a gene. The CDR3 has 15 amino acids. CDR1 and CDR2 from the germline V gene are GTSNPN and SVGIG (reference sequence). The CDR3 reads CAWSRGREGQETQYF. The CDR3 DNA sequence: TGTGCCTGGAGTAGGGGGCGGGAGGGCCAAGAGACCCAGTACTTC.

The V and J genes are TRBV28 and TRBJ2-3, with D possibly being TRBD1 (5 bases). There are 14 residues in the CDR3. Germline V gene lookup returns CDR1 MDHEN and CDR2 SYDVKM. Trimming took off 2 bases at V and 4 bases at J, with 10 bases between the two ends. CDR3 sequence (DNA): TGTGCCAGCAGTTTACAGTGGGGCCCAGATACGCAGTATTTT. Protein product: CASSLQWGPDTQYF.